The source of this T cell receptor (beta chain) is a study of shared clonotypes between healthy human individuals (dated by TCRdb to 2019 to 2021). About the study as a whole: A few men and two women, aged 18 to 49 years, made up the cohort. Between about 0.8 and 9 billion PBMCs per donor were obtained by leukapheresis. Libraries were prepared and TCR repertoires were sequenced by different laboratories using diverse techniques, in order to increase sequencing depth and limit assay-specific biases. To estimate repertoire size and how much clonotype sharing occurs between individuals, the study deeply sequenced the blood TCR repertoires of about five healthy adults. Per donor, three plates each were used for CD4 naive and CD4 memory, two for CD8 naive, and one for CD8 memory.

In regard to this clone: It has no known antigen specificity. No quality values exist for individual bases; no much larger clone is one base distant.

Donors were healthy HIV-negative adults with no recently reported acute infections or vaccinations. Only Caucasian adults living in Nashville, Tennessee, USA were represented among the donors. CD4+ T cells were enriched by magnetic negative selection, after which naive cells were positively selected on CD45RA and the negative fraction was taken as the memory subset. After blood collection by leukapheresis, PBMCs were isolated using Ficoll-Histopaque density gradient centrifugation and then cryopreserved in the vapor phase of liquid nitrogen. Analytical flow cytometry was used to check the purity and quantity of every magnetically sorted T cell population. Each sorted fraction had its genomic DNA isolated and then quantified by UV absorbance on a Nanodrop 2000c. On the study overall, not on this receptor specifically: Across a handful of donors, approximately 5% of naive CD4, approximately 3.6% of naive CD8, 2% to 2.5% of memory CD4, and about 0.4% of memory CD8 clonotypes were shared. Even with the large sequencing depth, rarefaction of the sorted-subset datasets indicated that sequencing was incomplete. Naive subsets generally had larger estimated clonotype richness than memory subsets. Sampling was limited to blood, and TCR repertoires in tissue likely differ from TCR repertoires in blood. Compared with non-shared clonotypes, the clonotypes found in all four sorted-subset donors had higher generation probabilities. Based on pairwise subsampling, the degree of clonotype sharing among donors was expected to be affected by sequencing depth. Because the study included a small number of donors, the genetic and exposure-history diversity represented was limited.

TCR CDR3 regions were amplified from genomic DNA by multiplex PCR using the deep immunoSEQ assay. Extracted genomic DNA from each cell subset was spread evenly across all wells of several immunoSEQ 96-well plates, with each plate serving as a replicate. Each replicate PCR for sorted subsets received about 180 ng genomic DNA, equal to 30,000 or so T cell genomes. The purified libraries were quantified using a Qubit 3.0 fluorometer, sized with a Bioanalyzer 2100, and then quantified again using the KAPA Library Quantification kit. Each immunoSEQ 96-well plate was sequenced on its own single-read 150-cycle Illumina NextSeq 550 flow cell. In the authors' own workflow: Because only junctional sequences without quality scores were contained in the immunoSEQ output, filtering matching that applied to full-length reads could not be performed. To assign V/J genes and CDR3, sequences were annotated against IMGT germline references using PyIR, a Python wrapper for IgBLAST v1.9. Any read was removed if the V/J assignment was weak (E-value above 1e-6), the CDR3 was missing, or the read contained stop codons, out-of-frame junctions, or ambiguous translated residues. V3J clonotypes were defined as sequences sharing an identical inferred V gene, J gene, and CDR3 amino acid sequence. Percentage overlap between repertoires was calculated by dividing the number of shared unique clonotypes by the size of the smaller repertoire. Richness of each repertoire was evaluated using RTK rarefaction, the Chao1 estimator, and Recon v2.1 estimates of unobserved clonotypes. OLGA was used to compute generation probabilities for all TCRbeta clonotypes that the gDNA method yielded from four donors. The source is immuneACCESS, and TCRdb retained only in-frame sequences with V and J called. Part of the clones is not carried over; for the studies checked, unresolved V genes explain less than half of this, and the remainder is unexplained. Clone size and the V and J calls come from that table; the DNA yielded D and trimming. A total of about 960,000 clones appear in this sample, about 80% of them only once. Roughly 1.5% of the sample is held by the ten biggest clonotypes.

Including cysteine and phenylalanine, the CDR3 has 12 amino acids. This entry keeps only the CDR3 DNA: 36 bases, framed from base 1. The junction shows trimming of 6 bases on V and 5 bases on J, plus 11 bases between the germline ends. CDR1 and CDR2 were assigned from the germline V gene as MNHEY and SVGAGI. The TCR originated in a man aged 18 to 29 in good health. The V and J genes are TRBV6-5 and TRBJ2-7; the D gene is perhaps TRBD1 or TRBD2, each of them matching over 5 bases. Sequencing was performed on memory CD4+ T cells sorted from blood. Per the publication, the cell subset or site label means: CD45RA-negative fraction. The sequenced DNA: TGTGCCAGCAGGCAGGGACCCCACGAGCAGTACTTC. This translates into CASRQGPHEQYF.